Below, 17 T cell receptor beta chains from the same sample are listed, as sequenced in a study of shared clonotypes between healthy human individuals. Libraries were prepared by immunoSEQ multiplex PCR; TCRdb keeps only in-frame clonotypes and omits some of them. The sample consists of roughly 1.4 million clones, approximately 98.5% of them appearing once. The sequencing input was naive CD4+ T cells sorted from blood. Noted subset: CD45RA+ positively selected. These receptors originate from a man younger than 40 in good health.

This rearrangement joins TRBV5-1 to TRBJ2-5; a possible D gene is TRBD1 (6 bases). The V end lost 6 bases, the J end lost 3 bases, and 15 bases lay between the germline ends. Germline V CDR1 and CDR2: SGHRS, YFSETQ. The CDR3 has 14 amino acids. The CDR3 nucleotides read TGCGCCAGCACCAAATCCTACAGGGAAGAGACCCAGTACTTC. It yields the protein CASTKSYREETQYF.

This clone appeared a single time. The genes are TRBV2 and TRBJ2-5; no clear D. CDR3 size: 13 residues. With 3 bases removed from V and 5 bases from J, the gap between germline ends came to 10 bases. In germline, CDR1 is SNHLY, CDR2 FYNNEI. DNA for the CDR3: TGTGCCAGCAGTGACGACACAAGGGAGACCCAGTACTTC. The encoded protein is CASSDDTRETQYF.

A single count supports this clone. The chain couples TRBV27 to TRBJ1-1, with a tentative D call TRBD1 (6 bases). The ends were cut back, 8 bases at V and 5 bases at J, with 9 bases in the middle. From germline, CDR1 is MNHEY and CDR2 SMNVEV (reference sequence). The CDR3 runs 11 residues. In nucleotides, the CDR3 is TGTGCCAGCTCCCAGGGGACTGAAGCTTTCTTT. It encodes CASSQGTEAFF.

V is TRBV18 and J is TRBJ1-1; the D gene is possibly TRBD1 (5 bases). V was trimmed by 3 bases and J by 3 bases, leaving 14 bases between them. Germline lookup yields CDR1 KGHSH and CDR2 LQKENI. The CDR3 runs 15 residues. CDR3 sequence (DNA): TGTGCCAGCTCACCCCAGGGTAGCAGGGACACTGAAGCTTTCTTT. Translating it yields CASSPQGSRDTEAFF.

V gene TRBV28 combines with J gene TRBJ1-5; possibly TRBD1 for D (6 bases). This CDR3 comprises 17 residues. V lost 2 bases and J lost 0, with 14 bases in between. Germline loops: CDR1 MDHEN, CDR2 SYDVKM. DNA for the CDR3: TGTGCCAGCAGTTTACTGACAGGACCTTATAGCAATCAGCCCCAGCATTTT. It encodes CASSLLTGPYSNQPQHF. Using reference TRBV28 and TRBJ1-5 for the parts outside the CDR3, the full variable domain is DVKVTQSSRYLVKRTGEKVFLECVQDMDHENMFWYRQDPGLGLRLIYFSYDVKMKEKGDIPEGYSVSREKKERFSLILESASTNQTSMYLCASSLLTGPYSNQPQHFGDGTRLSIL.

The chain joins TRBV7-6 to TRBJ2-1, with TRBD2 matching over 13 bases. Germline V gene sequence: CDR1 SGHVS, CDR2 FNYEAQ. V shed 5 bases, J shed 2 bases, and the junction held 12 bases outside the gene matches. This CDR3 spans 19 amino acids. The CDR3 nucleotides are TGTGCCAGCAGCCGTCAACCGGGACTAGCGGGACCCGCCTACAATGAGCAGTTCTTC. Residues: CASSRQPGLAGPAYNEQFF.

The chain uses TRBV18 and TRBJ1-2, with 8 bases aligning to TRBD1. The CDR3 runs 14 residues. Germline values: CDR1 KGHSH, CDR2 LQKENI. V shed 5 bases and J 5 bases; nucleotides not matched to a gene: 7. The DNA for the CDR3 is TGTGCCAGCTCAGTTTCAGGGGGCTGGTATGGCTACACCTTC. The encoded protein is CASSVSGGWYGYTF.

This clone was observed a single time. The chain has TRBV28 and TRBJ1-2; D is perhaps TRBD1 (5 bases). V lost 2 bases and J lost 6, with 10 bases in between. Germline V lookup: CDR1 MDHEN, CDR2 SYDVKM. The CDR3 covers 13 residues. The CDR3 loop reads CASSLTGPNGYTF. The DNA of the CDR3 is TGTGCCAGCAGTTTAACAGGTCCGAATGGCTACACCTTC.

The table lists this clone with a count of one. CDR3 nucleotide sequence: TGTGCCAGTAGTATAGTAGTGACATTCAGGGGAGCTTTCTTT. Translated: CASSIVVTFRGAFF. The chain recombines TRBV19 with TRBJ1-1; possibly TRBD1 for D (6 bases). Germline CDR1 LNHDA, CDR2 SQIVND (reference sequence). V shed 1 base and J shed 10 bases, with 16 bases lying between them. The CDR3 spans 14 residues.

For the CDR3, the DNA is TGCAGTGCTTTGGTGAACACTGAAGCTTTCTTT. Protein sequence: CSALVNTEAFF. The chain carries TRBV20-1 and TRBJ1-1; D remains ambiguous. Trimming shortened V by 5 bases and J by 0 bases, and 4 bases separated the two germline ends. The CDR3 covers 11 residues. Germline CDR1 is DFQATT and CDR2 is SNEGSKA (reference sequence).

V is TRBV19 and J is TRBJ2-7; 9 bases line up with TRBD2. Germline-derived CDR1 and CDR2 are LNHDA and SQIVND (reference sequence). The CDR3 totals 16 residues. The ends lost 2 bases at V and 6 bases at J; junction bases unmatched: 11. CDR3 in amino acids: CASSINGGRASGEQYF. In DNA form, the CDR3 reads TGTGCCAGTAGTATAAATGGCGGGAGGGCCTCGGGCGAGCAGTACTTC. The variable domain in full, with the rest retrieved from reference TRBV19 and TRBJ2-7, is DGGITQSPKYLFRKEGQNVTLSCEQNLNHDAMYWYRQDPGQGLRLIYYSQIVNDFQKGDIAEGYSVSREKKESFPLTVTSAQKNPTAFYLCASSINGGRASGEQYFGPGTRLTVT.

The chain uses TRBV5-6 and TRBJ1-2, with 10 bases lining up with TRBD1. Germline-derived CDR1 and CDR2 are SGHDT and YYEEEE. Germline trimming cut 4 bases from V and 5 bases from J; bases unmatched to any gene: 5. The CDR3 has 14 residues. Here the CDR3 reads CASSEGQGLYGYTF. CDR3 DNA: TGTGCCAGCAGCGAGGGACAGGGGTTGTATGGCTACACCTTC.

For this clone: The sample has other DNA sequences that encode this CDR3 too. This chain connects TRBV5-4 to TRBJ2-1; D gene unclear. The germline V gene has CDR1 SGHNT and CDR2 YYREEE (reference sequence). V was cut by 0 bases and J by 0 bases, with 4 bases left in between. This CDR3 comprises 14 residues. The CDR3 loop is CASSLETSYNEQFF. The DNA of the CDR3 is TGTGCCAGCAGCTTGGAGACCTCCTACAATGAGCAGTTCTTC. Complete variable domain (other parts from reference TRBV5-4 and TRBJ2-1): ETGVTQSPTHLIKTRGQQVTLRCSSQSGHNTVSWYQQALGQGPQFIFQYYREEENGRGNFPPRFSGLQFPNYSSELNVNALELDDSALYLCASSLETSYNEQFFGPGTRLTVL.

The chain employs TRBV9 and TRBJ2-2, with 11 bases matching TRBD2. V lost 3 bases, J lost 7 bases, and 8 bases stayed unmatched. Germline values: CDR1 SGDLS, CDR2 YYNGEE. The CDR3 has 16 amino acids. CDR3 sequence (DNA): TGTGCCAGCAGCGCGAGACTAGCGGGACTTGGCGGGGAGCTGTTTTTT. The encoded protein is CASSARLAGLGGELFF.

The chain uses TRBV27 and TRBJ2-1; 10 nucleotides line up with TRBD2. CDR1 is MNHEY, CDR2 SMNVEV, per germline (reference sequence). The CDR3 is 19 residues long. J lost 5 bases, V lost 4 bases, and 17 bases had no gene match. CDR3 loop: CASSSTGGFKREGHNEQFF. Here the CDR3 DNA reads TGTGCCAGCAGTTCCACGGGCGGATTTAAGCGGGAGGGCCACAATGAGCAGTTCTTC.

The V and J genes are TRBV6-4 and TRBJ1-1; 9 nucleotides align to TRBD1. CDR1 MRHNA and CDR2 SNTAGT come from the germline V gene. Trimming at V came to 5 bases and at J to 4 bases, leaving 5 bases not matched to a gene. The CDR3 is 14 residues long. CDR3 sequence reads: CASSPDRGGTEAFF. The CDR3 nucleotides read TGTGCCAGCAGTCCGGACAGGGGAGGCACTGAAGCTTTCTTT.

The V gene is TRBV30, the J gene TRBJ1-1; D unclear. Trimming shortened V by 3 bases and J by 3 bases, and 14 bases separated the two germline ends. The germline gives CDR1 GTSNPN, CDR2 SVGIG (reference sequence). This CDR3 region has 14 residues. This CDR3 is CAWRGRQVDTEAFF. The CDR3 DNA sequence: TGTGCCTGGAGGGGTCGACAAGTGGACACTGAAGCTTTCTTT.